This entry describes one TCR beta chain. Its antigen is unknown. This specimen comes from a study of CD8 T cells in Susac syndrome. RNA in amounts of about 0.45 to 1 ug was reverse transcribed with random hexamers. TCRdb ran MiXCR on the immunoSEQ multiplex PCR reads and lists one entry per CDR3 protein. The data show roughly 100,000 distinct CDR3 sequences, with roughly 94% seen just once and about 0.42% held by the top ten. Study observations and caveats: Expansion of Susac CD8+ clones peaked in TEMRA cells and in active patients.

TCR beta from blood CD8+ and CD4+ T cells was sequenced. This clonotype originated in a human donor with Susac syndrome. Sequencing was carried out using CD8+ T cells from PBMCs.

The CDR3 sequence: CSVVSTSTQYGYTF. DNA of the CDR3: TGCAGCGTTGTATCAACCTCTACCCAATATGGCTACACCTTC. The rearrangement links TRBV29-1 to TRBJ1-2; D gene uncertain. The germline V and J ends were trimmed by 4 bases and 5 bases, with 17 bases remaining between them. The CDR3 runs 14 residues. Germline V gene lookup returns CDR1 SQVTM and CDR2 ANQGSEA.